These T cell receptor beta chains were read from a single sample in a study of cytomegalovirus exposure and HLA in healthy donors. Here immunoSEQ multiplex PCR was the method, and the copy in TCRdb shows in-frame clones only, minus some. The data show roughly 170,000 clones, approximately 84% seen once. What was sequenced was PBMCs. The receptors were sampled from a woman between 45 and 60 years old in good health and CMV-seropositive. Each CDR3 is given with its conserved first and last residue.

J gene | V gene | CDR3 protein
TRBJ2-7 | TRBV6-5 | CASSYKGGRLYEQYF
TRBJ1-5 | TRBV27 | CASSSGYHQPQHF
TRBJ2-4 | TRBV5-4 | CASSLAGAKNIQYF
TRBJ1-2 | TRBV28 | CASSPGTGYGYTF
TRBJ2-2 | TRBV2 | CASINSGELFF
TRBJ2-3 | TRBV19 | CASSSQLHPTSTDTQYF
TRBJ2-2 | TRBV7-9 | CASSLVEREDTGELFF
TRBJ2-2 | TRBV15 | CATSIYPRSTGELFF
TRBJ2-1 | TRBV11-2 | CASSHFPPGLAMNEQFF
TRBJ2-2 | TRBV11-1 | CASRTQGDWDTGELFF
TRBJ2-2 | TRBV15 | CATSTPRTAGTGELFF
TRBJ2-1 | TRBV7-2 | CASSFGGYNEQFF
TRBJ2-3 | TRBV4-1 | CASSQRRTSGGGGDTQYF
TRBJ2-1 | TRBV18 | CASSLGGNEQFF
TRBJ2-7 | TRBV19 | CASSYTGTGGYEQYF
TRBJ1-1 | TRBV19 | CASSMRDADGSTEAFF
TRBJ2-1 | TRBV4-1 | CASSQDSDYHLDNEQFF
TRBJ2-3 | TRBV7-9 | CASSLDVEVTQYF
TRBJ2-7 | TRBV15 | CATSRGQGAGYEQYF
TRBJ2-7 | TRBV5-1 | CASSLGDSNYEQYF
TRBJ2-5 | TRBV5-1 | CASSSGRETQYF
TRBJ1-1 | TRBV19 | CASSSQGTLNTEAFF
TRBJ1-3 | TRBV6-1 | CASSEALGAGNTIYF
TRBJ2-7 | TRBV7-8 | CASSFGERGLGQYF
TRBJ2-5 | TRBV4-2 | CASSSVSGQQETQYF
TRBJ1-2 | TRBV28 | CASSQGGQGANYGYTF
TRBJ2-3 | TRBV5-1 | CASSLASSARTDTQYF
TRBJ2-5 | TRBV9 | CASSVGGKGTQYF
TRBJ2-1 | TRBV6-6 | CASSYRSSYNEQFF
TRBJ2-5 | TRBV29-1 | CSAEIAGSRGETQYF
TRBJ2-7 | TRBV5-5 | CASSRGDLANEQYF
TRBJ2-5 | TRBV4-2 | CASSQERVGGVEETQYF
TRBJ2-7 | TRBV28 | CASSEGQAPYEQYF
TRBJ2-7 | TRBV21-1 | CASSKATGYVTYEQYF
TRBJ2-2 | TRBV5-1 | CASSLEGANTGELFF
TRBJ1-1 | TRBV27 | CASSLTLAVNTEAFF
TRBJ2-5 | TRBV10-3 | CAISDPGLNSGETQYF
TRBJ1-1 | TRBV27 | CASSLMGQGNRAEAFF
TRBJ1-2 | TRBV18 | CASSPSGQNRGYYGYTF
TRBJ1-5 | TRBV7-9 | CASSSRESNSNQPQHF
TRBJ1-1 | TRBV6-1 | CASSESEDRGPEAFF